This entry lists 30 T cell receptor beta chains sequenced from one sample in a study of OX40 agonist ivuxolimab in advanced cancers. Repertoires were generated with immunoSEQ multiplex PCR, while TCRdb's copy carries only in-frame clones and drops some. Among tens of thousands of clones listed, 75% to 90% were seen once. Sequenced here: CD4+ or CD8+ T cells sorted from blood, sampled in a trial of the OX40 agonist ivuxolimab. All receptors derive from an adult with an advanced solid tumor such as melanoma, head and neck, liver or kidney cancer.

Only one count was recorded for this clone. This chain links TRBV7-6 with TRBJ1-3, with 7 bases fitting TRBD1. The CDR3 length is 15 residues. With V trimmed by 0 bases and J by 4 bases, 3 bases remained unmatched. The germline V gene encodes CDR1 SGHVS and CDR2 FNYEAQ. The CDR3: CASSLATGSGNTIYF. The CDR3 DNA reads TGTGCCAGCAGCTTAGCGACAGGGTCCGGAAACACCATATATTTT.

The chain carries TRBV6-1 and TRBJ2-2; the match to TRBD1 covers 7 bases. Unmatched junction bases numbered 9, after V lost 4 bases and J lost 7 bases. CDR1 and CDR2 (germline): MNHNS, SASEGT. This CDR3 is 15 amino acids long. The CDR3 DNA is TGTGCCAGCAGTGTAAATCACAGGGGTAACGGGGAGCTGTTTTTT. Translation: CASSVNHRGNGELFF.

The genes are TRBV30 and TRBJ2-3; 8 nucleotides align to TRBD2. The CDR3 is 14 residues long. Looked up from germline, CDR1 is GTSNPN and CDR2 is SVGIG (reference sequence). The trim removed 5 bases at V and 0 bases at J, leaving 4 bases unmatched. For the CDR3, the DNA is TGTGCCTGGGACACTAGCGGTAGCACAGATACGCAGTATTTT. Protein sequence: CAWDTSGSTDTQYF.

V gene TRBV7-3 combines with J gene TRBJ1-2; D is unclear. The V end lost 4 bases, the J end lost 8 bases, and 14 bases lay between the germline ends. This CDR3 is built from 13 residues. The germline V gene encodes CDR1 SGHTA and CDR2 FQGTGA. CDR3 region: CASSSGPQGGYTF. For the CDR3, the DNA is TGTGCCAGCAGCTCCGGGCCCCAAGGGGGCTACACCTTC.

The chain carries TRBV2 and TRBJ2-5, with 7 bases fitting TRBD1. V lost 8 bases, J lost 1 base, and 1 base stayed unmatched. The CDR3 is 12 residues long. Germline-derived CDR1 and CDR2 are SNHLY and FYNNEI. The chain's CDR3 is CASDRAQETQYF. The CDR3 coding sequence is TGTGCCAGCGACAGGGCCCAAGAGACCCAGTACTTC.

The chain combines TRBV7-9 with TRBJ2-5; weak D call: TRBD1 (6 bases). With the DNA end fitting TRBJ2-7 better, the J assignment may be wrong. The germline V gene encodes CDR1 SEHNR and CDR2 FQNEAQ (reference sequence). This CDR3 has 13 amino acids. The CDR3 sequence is CASTTGSSYEQYF. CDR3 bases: TGTGCCAGCACTACAGGGAGTTCCTACGAGCAGTACTTC.

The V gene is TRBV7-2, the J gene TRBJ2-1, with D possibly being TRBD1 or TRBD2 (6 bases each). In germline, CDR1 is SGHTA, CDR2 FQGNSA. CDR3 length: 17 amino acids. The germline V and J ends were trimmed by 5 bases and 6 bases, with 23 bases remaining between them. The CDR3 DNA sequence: TGTGCCAGCAGCCCTAGGGCGGGGTCAGGGGAGTTCAATGAGCAGTTCTTC. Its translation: CASSPRAGSGEFNEQFF.

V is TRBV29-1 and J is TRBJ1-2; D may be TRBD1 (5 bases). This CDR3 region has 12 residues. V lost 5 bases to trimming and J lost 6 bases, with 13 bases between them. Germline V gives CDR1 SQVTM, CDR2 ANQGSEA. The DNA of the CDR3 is TGCAGCGTTTGGGAGGGGAAGAATGGCTACACCTTC. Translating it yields CSVWEGKNGYTF. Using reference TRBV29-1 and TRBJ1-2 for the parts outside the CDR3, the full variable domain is SAVISQKPSRDICQRGTSLTIQCQVDSQVTMMFWYRQQPGQSLTLIATANQGSEATYESGFVIDKFPISRPNLTFSTLTVSNMSPEDSSIYLCSVWEGKNGYTFGSGTRLTVV.

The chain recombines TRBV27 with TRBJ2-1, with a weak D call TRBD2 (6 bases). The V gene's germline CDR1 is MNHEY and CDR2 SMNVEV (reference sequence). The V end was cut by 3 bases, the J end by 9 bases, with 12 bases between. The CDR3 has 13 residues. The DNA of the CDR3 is TGTGCCAGCAGTTTCCGGACTATGACTGAGCAGTTCTTC. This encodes CASSFRTMTEQFF.

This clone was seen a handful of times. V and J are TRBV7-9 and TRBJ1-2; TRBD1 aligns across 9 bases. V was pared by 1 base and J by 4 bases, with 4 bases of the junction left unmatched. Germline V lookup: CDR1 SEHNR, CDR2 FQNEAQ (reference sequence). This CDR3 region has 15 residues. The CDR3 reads CASSLETGGTYGYTF. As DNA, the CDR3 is TGTGCCAGCAGCTTAGAGACAGGGGGAACCTATGGCTACACCTTC.

The CDR3: CASGTGLGLQFF. CDR3 in DNA: TGTGCCAGCGGGACAGGGCTTGGATTACAGTTCTTC. The V call is TRBV28, the J call TRBJ2-1; 9 bases are a match to TRBD1. CDR1 MDHEN and CDR2 SYDVKM come from the germline V gene. V lost 8 bases and J lost 13; bases outside the gene matches: 9. The CDR3 runs to 12 residues.

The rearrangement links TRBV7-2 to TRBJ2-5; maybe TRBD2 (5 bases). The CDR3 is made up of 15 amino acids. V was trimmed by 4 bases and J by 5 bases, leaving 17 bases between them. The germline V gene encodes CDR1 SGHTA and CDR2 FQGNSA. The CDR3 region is CASSSSVPGSETQYF. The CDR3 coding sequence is TGTGCCAGCAGCTCCTCGGTCCCGGGGTCGGAGACCCAGTACTTC.

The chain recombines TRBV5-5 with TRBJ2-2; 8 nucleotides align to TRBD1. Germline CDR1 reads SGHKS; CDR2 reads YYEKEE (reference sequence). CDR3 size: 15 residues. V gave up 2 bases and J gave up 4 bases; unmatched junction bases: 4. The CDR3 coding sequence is TGTGCCAGCAGCTTTTGGACAGGGAGCACCGGGGAGCTGTTTTTT. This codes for CASSFWTGSTGELFF.

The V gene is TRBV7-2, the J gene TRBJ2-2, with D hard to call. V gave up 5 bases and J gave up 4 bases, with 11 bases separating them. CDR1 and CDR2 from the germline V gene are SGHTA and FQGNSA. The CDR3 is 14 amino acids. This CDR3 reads CASSLIGATGELFF. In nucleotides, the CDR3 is TGTGCCAGCAGCCTCATCGGTGCCACCGGGGAGCTGTTTTTT.

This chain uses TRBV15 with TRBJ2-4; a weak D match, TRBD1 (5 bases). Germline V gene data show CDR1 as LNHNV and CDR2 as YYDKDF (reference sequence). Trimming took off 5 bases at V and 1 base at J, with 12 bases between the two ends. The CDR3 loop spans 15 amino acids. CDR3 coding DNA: TGTGCCACCAGCGAGACAGTTGGGGCCAAAAACATTCAGTACTTC. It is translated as CATSETVGAKNIQYF.

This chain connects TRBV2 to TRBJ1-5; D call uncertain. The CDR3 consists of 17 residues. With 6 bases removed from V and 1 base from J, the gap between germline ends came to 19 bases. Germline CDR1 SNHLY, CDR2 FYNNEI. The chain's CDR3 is CASRNRASLSSNQPQHF. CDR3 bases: TGTGCCAGCAGGAACCGGGCTTCCCTAAGCAGCAATCAGCCCCAGCATTTT.

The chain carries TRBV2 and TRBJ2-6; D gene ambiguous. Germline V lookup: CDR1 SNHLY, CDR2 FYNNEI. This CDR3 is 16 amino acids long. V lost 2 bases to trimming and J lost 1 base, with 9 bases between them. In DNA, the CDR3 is TGTGCCAGCAGTGAATTGGTGTCTTCTGGGGCCAACGTCCTGACTTTC. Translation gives CASSELVSSGANVLTF.

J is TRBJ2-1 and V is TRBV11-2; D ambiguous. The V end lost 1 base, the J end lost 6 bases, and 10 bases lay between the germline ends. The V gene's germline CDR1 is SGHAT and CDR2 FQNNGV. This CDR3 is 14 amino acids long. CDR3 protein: CASSLGGPSNEQFF. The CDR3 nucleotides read TGTGCCAGCAGCTTAGGTGGACCCAGCAATGAGCAGTTCTTC.

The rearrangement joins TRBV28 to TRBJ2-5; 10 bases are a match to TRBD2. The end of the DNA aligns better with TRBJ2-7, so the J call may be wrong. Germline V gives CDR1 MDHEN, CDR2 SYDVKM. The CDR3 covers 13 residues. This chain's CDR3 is CAIQRGGTYEQYF. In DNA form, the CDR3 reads TGTGCCATACAGCGGGGGGGGACCTACGAGCAGTACTTC.

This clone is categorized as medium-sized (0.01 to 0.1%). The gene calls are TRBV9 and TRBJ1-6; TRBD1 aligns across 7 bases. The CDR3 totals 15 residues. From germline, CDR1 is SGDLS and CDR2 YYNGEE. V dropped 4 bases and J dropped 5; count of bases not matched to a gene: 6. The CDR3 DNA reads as TGTGCCAGCAGCAAAGGGACAGCCGATAATTCACCCCTCCACTTT. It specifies CASSKGTADNSPLHF.

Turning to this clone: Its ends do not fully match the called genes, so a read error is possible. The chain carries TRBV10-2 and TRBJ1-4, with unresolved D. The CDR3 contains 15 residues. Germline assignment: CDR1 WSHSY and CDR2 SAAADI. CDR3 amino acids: CASSKSVATNEKLFF. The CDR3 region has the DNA TGCGCCAGCAGTAAGTCCGTTGCAACTAATGAAAAACTGTTTTTT.

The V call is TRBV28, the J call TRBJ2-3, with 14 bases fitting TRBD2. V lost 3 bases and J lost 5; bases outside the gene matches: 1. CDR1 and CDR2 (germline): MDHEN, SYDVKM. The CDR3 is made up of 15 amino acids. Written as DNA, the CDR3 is TGTGCCAGCAGTTTTGGGACTAGCGGGAGAGATACGCAGTATTTT. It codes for CASSFGTSGRDTQYF.

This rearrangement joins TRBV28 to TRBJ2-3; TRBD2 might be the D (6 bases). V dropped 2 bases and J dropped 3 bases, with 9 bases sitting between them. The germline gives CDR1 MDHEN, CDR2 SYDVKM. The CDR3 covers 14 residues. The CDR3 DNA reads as TGTGCCAGCAGTTTAGGACTACATACAGATACGCAGTATTTT. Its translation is CASSLGLHTDTQYF.

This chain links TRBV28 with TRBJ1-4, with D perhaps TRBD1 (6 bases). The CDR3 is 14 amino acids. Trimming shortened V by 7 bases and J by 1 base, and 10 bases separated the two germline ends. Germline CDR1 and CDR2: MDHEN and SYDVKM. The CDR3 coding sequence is TGTGCCAGCAACATCAGGGGAACTAATGAAAAACTGTTTTTT. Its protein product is CASNIRGTNEKLFF.

CDR3 protein: CASSLARGRQETQYF. CDR3 coding DNA: TGTGCCAGCAGCTTAGCTAGGGGACGGCAAGAGACCCAGTACTTC. The J gene is TRBJ2-5, the V gene TRBV7-2; the D gene could be TRBD1 or TRBD2 (5 bases each). Germline-derived CDR1 and CDR2 are SGHTA and FQGNSA. This CDR3 spans 15 amino acids. Trimming stripped 0 bases from V and 2 bases from J, with 10 bases between.

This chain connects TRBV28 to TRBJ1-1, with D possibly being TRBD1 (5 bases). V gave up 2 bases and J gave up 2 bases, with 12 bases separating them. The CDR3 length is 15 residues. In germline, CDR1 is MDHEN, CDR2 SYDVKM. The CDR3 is CASSLRQGRNTEAFF. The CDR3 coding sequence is TGTGCCAGCAGTTTACGGCAGGGACGAAACACTGAAGCTTTCTTT.

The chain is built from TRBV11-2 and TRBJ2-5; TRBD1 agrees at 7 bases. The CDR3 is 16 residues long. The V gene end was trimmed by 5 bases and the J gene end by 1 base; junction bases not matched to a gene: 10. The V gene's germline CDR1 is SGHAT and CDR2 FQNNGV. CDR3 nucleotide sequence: TGTGCCAGCAGCCCGTACTACAGGGGTCTCCAAGAGACCCAGTACTTC. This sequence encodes CASSPYYRGLQETQYF.

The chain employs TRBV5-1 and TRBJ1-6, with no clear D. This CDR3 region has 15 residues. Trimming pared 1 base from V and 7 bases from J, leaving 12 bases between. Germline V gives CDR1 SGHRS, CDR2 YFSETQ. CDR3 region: CASSLTVAQNSPLHF. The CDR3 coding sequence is TGCGCCAGCAGCTTGACAGTCGCCCAGAATTCACCCCTCCACTTT.

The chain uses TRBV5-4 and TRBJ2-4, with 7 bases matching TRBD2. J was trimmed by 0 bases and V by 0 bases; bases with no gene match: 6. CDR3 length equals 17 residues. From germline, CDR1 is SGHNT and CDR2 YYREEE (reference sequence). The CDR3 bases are TGTGCCAGCAGCTTGGACGGCGGGGGACTAGCCAAAAACATTCAGTACTTC. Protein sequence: CASSLDGGGLAKNIQYF.

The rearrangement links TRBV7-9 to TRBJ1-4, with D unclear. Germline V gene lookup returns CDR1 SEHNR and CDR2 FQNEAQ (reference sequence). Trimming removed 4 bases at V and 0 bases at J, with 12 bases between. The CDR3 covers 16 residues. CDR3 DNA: TGTGCCAGCAGCTCCTACCTACAAACAACTAATGAAAAACTGTTTTTT. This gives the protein CASSSYLQTTNEKLFF.